These T cell receptor beta chains were read from a single sample in a study of early T cells in non-severe SARS-CoV-2 infection. TCRdb recomputed calls from the 5' RACE reads with MiXCR, one row per CDR3 protein. The sample lists around 46,000 distinct CDR3 sequences, 11% occurring once. Sequenced material: whole blood. The origin of the receptors is an adult who was a healthcare worker with PCR-confirmed SARS-CoV-2 infection or an uninfected control (not recorded which). CDR3s include the opening cysteine and the closing phenylalanine or tryptophan. The D gene is left open where the match is weak. Size is omitted from some rows. Given values are once, few, many or a class for expanded clones.

>TRBJ1-1|13|many|-|TRBV6-4
TGTGCCAGCCGGAGGGATATGAACACTGAAGCTTTCTTT
CASRRDMNTEAFF
>TRBJ1-4|16|medium-sized|TRBD1|TRBV7-2
TGTGCCAGCAGCGCACACCCAGGGACAGGATTAGAAAAACTGTTTTTT
CASSAHPGTGLEKLFF
>TRBJ2-3|12|many|-|TRBV12-3/TRBV12-4
TGTGCCAGCAGTTTAAGCATGGGTACGCAGTATTTT
CASSLSMGTQYF
>TRBJ1-1|14|many|-|TRBV28
TGTGCCAGCAGTTTAGACCGGCTGAACACTGAAGCTTTCTTT
CASSLDRLNTEAFF
>TRBJ2-1|19|many|-|TRBV6-2/TRBV6-3
TGTGCCAGCAGTGCGGGGGCCGGTGGGGATCGGAGCTCCTACAATGAGCAGTTCTTC
CASSAGAGGDRSSYNEQFF
>TRBJ1-1|14|many|TRBD1|TRBV4-2
TGTGCCAGCAGCCAAAGGACAGGGAACACTGAAGCTTTCTTT
CASSQRTGNTEAFF
>TRBJ2-1|15|many|TRBD2|TRBV24-1
TGTGCCACCAGTGAGCTAGCGGGATCCTACAATGAGCAGTTCTTC
CATSELAGSYNEQFF
>TRBJ2-7|14|few|-|TRBV18
TGTGCCAGCTCACCCGGTATAAGGGGATACGAGCAGTACTTC
CASSPGIRGYEQYF
>TRBJ2-7|15|-|-|TRBV5-4
TGTGCCAGCAGCCGGGGCCCAGGGGACTCCTACGAGAAGTACTTC
CASSRGPGDSYEKYF
>TRBJ2-1|14|few|-|TRBV11-3
TGTGCCAGCAGCTCCCAGCGGACATACAATGAGCAGTTCTTC
CASSSQRTYNEQFF
>TRBJ2-7|13|many|TRBD1|TRBV29-1
TGCAGCTTCTGGGACAGTCCCACCGACGAGCAGTACTTC
CSFWDSPTDEQYF
>TRBJ2-7|14|many|-|TRBV4-3
TGCGCCAGCAGCCAGGGAGGGGGCGGGTACGAGCAGTACTTC
CASSQGGGGYEQYF
>TRBJ1-5|14|few|-|TRBV28
TGTGCCAGCAGTTTAGATTATAGCAATCAGCCCCAGCATTTT
CASSLDYSNQPQHF
>TRBJ2-7|13|many|TRBD1|TRBV28
TGTGCCAGCAGTCGGGACAGGGTCTACGAGCAGTACTTC
CASSRDRVYEQYF
>TRBJ1-1|13|many|-|TRBV28
TGTGCCAGCAGTTACAGGGAGAACACTGAAGCTTTCTTT
CASSYRENTEAFF
>TRBJ2-7|14|-|TRBD1|TRBV20-1
TGCAGTGCTAGGACGGGACAGGGACAGAACGAGCAGTACTTC
CSARTGQGQNEQYF
>TRBJ2-1|12|-|-|TRBV28
TGTGCCAGCAGGATAGGGAGCGGGGAGCAGTTCTTC
CASRIGSGEQFF
>TRBJ2-1|15|many|-|TRBV7-2
TGTGCCAGCAGCCTCACCGTGACCGGCAACAATGAGCAGTTCTTC
CASSLTVTGNNEQFF
>TRBJ2-7|15|many|-|TRBV27
TGTGCCAGCAGTCTATACGAAGGGGACCCCTACGAGCAGTACTTC
CASSLYEGDPYEQYF
>TRBJ2-2|17|-|TRBD2|TRBV5-6
TGTGCCAGCAGCTTGGACAGGCTAGCGGGACCCACCGGGGAGCTGTTTTTT
CASSLDRLAGPTGELFF
>TRBJ1-1|14|-|-|TRBV27
TGTGCCAGCAGTGGACACAGGGTGAGCACTGAAGCTTTCTTT
CASSGHRVSTEAFF
>TRBJ2-2|14|-|TRBD1|TRBV14
TGTGCCAGCAGCCAAGCCTTCCGACAGGGGACGATGTTTTTT
CASSQAFRQGTMFF
>TRBJ2-7|13|many|-|TRBV2
TGTGCCAGCACCGGACCGAGCTCCTACGAGCAGTACTTC
CASTGPSSYEQYF
>TRBJ2-5|15|many|TRBD2|TRBV3-1
TGTGCCAGCAGCCAACCCCTAGCGGCCCAAGAGACCCAGTACTTC
CASSQPLAAQETQYF
>TRBJ2-7|14|medium-sized|-|TRBV5-4
TGTGCCAGCAGCTTACAGGGAAGCGACTACGAGCAGTACTTC
CASSLQGSDYEQYF
>TRBJ1-5|12|many|TRBD1|TRBV19
TGTGCCAGCGGACAGGGGACACAGCCCCAGCATTTT
CASGQGTQPQHF
>TRBJ2-1|14|-|-|TRBV7-2
TGTGCCAGCGACCGGGGAAGCTCCTACAATGAGCAGTTCTTC
CASDRGSSYNEQFF
>TRBJ2-3|15|-|TRBD2|TRBV4-1
TGCGCCAGCAGCCAGATGACTAGCGGCACAGATACGCAGTATTTT
CASSQMTSGTDTQYF
>TRBJ2-1|15|many|TRBD1|TRBV3-1
TGTGCCAGCAGCCAAATACAGGGGGCGAGTAGTCGGCAGTTCTTC
CASSQIQGASSRQFF
>TRBJ2-6|17|-|-|TRBV12-3/TRBV12-4
TGTGCCGGCACCCGACAGGTGGCGGTCTCTGGGGCCAACGTCCTGACTTTC
CAGTRQVAVSGANVLTF
>TRBJ2-7|13|few|-|TRBV7-9
TGTGCCAGCAGCACCCAGACCTCGGACGAGCAGTACTTC
CASSTQTSDEQYF
>TRBJ2-7|18|many|TRBD2|TRBV7-2
TGTGCCAGCAGCTTAGTGCTAGCGGGAACTACAACCGGAGGGGAGCAGTACTTC
CASSLVLAGTTTGGEQYF
>TRBJ1-1|14|-|-|TRBV3-1
TGTGCCAGCAGCCAGTGGACAGAAAGCACTGAAGCTTTCTTT
CASSQWTESTEAFF
>TRBJ2-5|14|many|TRBD2|TRBV20-1
TGCAGTGCATATAGCGGGAGAATACAAGAGACCCAGTACTTC
CSAYSGRIQETQYF
>TRBJ2-7|14|many|-|TRBV20-1
TGCAGTGCTAGCACCGGAGTCCCCTCCTACGAGCAGTACTTC
CSASTGVPSYEQYF
>TRBJ2-4|14|many|-|TRBV5-1
TGCGCCAGCAGCTACGATCTAGCCAAAAACATTCAGTACTTC
CASSYDLAKNIQYF
>TRBJ2-5|15|many|TRBD1|TRBV7-2
TGTGCCAGCAGCTTATACAGGGGGCCGTTGGAGACCCAGTACTTC
CASSLYRGPLETQYF
>TRBJ1-5|14|many|-|TRBV12-3/TRBV12-4
TGTGCCAGCAGTTTAGCAGGGGGCAATCAGCCCCAGCATTTT
CASSLAGGNQPQHF
>TRBJ2-1|16|many|TRBD1|TRBV28
TGTGCCAGCAGTTTTTTAGACAGGGGGGGATACAATGAGCAGTTCTTC
CASSFLDRGGYNEQFF
>TRBJ1-1|14|few|-|TRBV6-2/TRBV6-3
TGTGCCAGCAGTTACAGGTCCGGGGGCACTGAAGCTTTCTTT
CASSYRSGGTEAFF
>TRBJ2-1|13|many|TRBD1|TRBV12-3/TRBV12-4
TGTGCCAGCAGTCCGGGACAGGGAGTTGAGCAGTTCTTC
CASSPGQGVEQFF
>TRBJ2-6|15|many|TRBD1|TRBV20-1
TGCAGTGCTACTCCGGGACAGCGATTTTCCAACGTCCTGACTTTC
CSATPGQRFSNVLTF
>TRBJ1-1|15|-|TRBD1|TRBV5-1
TGCGCCAGCAGCAGCGGACAGGGGGGTGCCACTGAAGCTTTCTTT
CASSSGQGGATEAFF
>TRBJ1-1|14|-|TRBD1|TRBV7-2
TGTGCCAGCAGTGTGGACAGGGGGTGGACTGAAGCTTTCTTT
CASSVDRGWTEAFF
>TRBJ2-6|18|many|TRBD1|TRBV7-3
TGTGCCAGCAGCTTATTGCCAGGGGGATTATCTGGGGCCAACGTCCTGACTTTC
CASSLLPGGLSGANVLTF
>TRBJ2-7|14|-|-|TRBV27
TGTGCCAGCAGTCTCGCTCGGGGGAAAAACGAGCAGTACTTC
CASSLARGKNEQYF
>TRBJ2-6|17|many|-|TRBV7-9
TGTGCCAGCAGCTTAGTATCGGCAGGCTTAGGGGCCAACGTCCTGACTTTC
CASSLVSAGLGANVLTF
>TRBJ1-1|16|medium-sized|-|TRBV28
TGTGCCAGCAGTCCCTTGGGGAGGGCTTGGGACACTGAAGCTTTCTTT
CASSPLGRAWDTEAFF
>TRBJ2-1|16|-|-|TRBV6-2/TRBV6-3
TGTGCCAGCAGTAGAAGACTCGACCCACTTTACAATGAGCAGTTCTTC
CASSRRLDPLYNEQFF
>TRBJ2-7|15|-|-|TRBV7-2
TGTGCCAGCAGCTTAGTCAGGGACGGGATCTACGAGCAGTACTTC
CASSLVRDGIYEQYF
>TRBJ1-6|14|few|TRBD1|TRBV5-4
TGTGCCAGCAGCCGACAGGGAGTGGATTCACCCCTCCACTTT
CASSRQGVDSPLHF
>TRBJ2-7|14|many|-|TRBV15
TGTGCCACCAGCAGAGATAGGGTGGGGTACGAGCAGTACTTC
CATSRDRVGYEQYF
>TRBJ2-7|14|-|TRBD2|TRBV7-2
TGTGCCAGCAGCCCCGGGACTAGCGGGAGCGAGCTGTACTTC
CASSPGTSGSELYF
>TRBJ2-7|13|-|-|TRBV29-1
TGCAGCGTAGGGACCCTCAACTCCTACGAGCAGTACTTC
CSVGTLNSYEQYF
>TRBJ2-5|15|-|TRBD1|TRBV4-2
TGTGCCAGCAGCCAGATGGGACAGGCCCAAGAGACCCAGTACTTC
CASSQMGQAQETQYF
>TRBJ2-7|15|few|TRBD2|TRBV5-1
TGCGCCAGCAGGGCCGGGGGACTAGCGGGAGTTGAGCAGTACTTC
CASRAGGLAGVEQYF
>TRBJ2-7|15|-|TRBD1|TRBV7-2
TGTGCCAGCAGCTCTACGACAGGGCAGTCCTACGAGCAGTACTTC
CASSSTTGQSYEQYF
>TRBJ2-1|15|-|TRBD1|TRBV7-3
TGTGCCAGCAGCGTAGGACAGGCTTTGGGCAATGAGCAGTTCTTC
CASSVGQALGNEQFF
>TRBJ1-4|14|many|TRBD1|TRBV4-3
TGCGCCAGCAGCAGTGAGGGGGCTGAAGAAAAACTGTTTTTT
CASSSEGAEEKLFF
>TRBJ2-7|14|-|-|TRBV4-3
TGCGCCAGCAGCCTAAGTTGGGAGGCCTACGAGCAGTACTTC
CASSLSWEAYEQYF